A selection of T cell receptor beta chains follows, all from one sample in a study of blood T cell repertoires in COVID-19. Repertoires were generated with immunoSEQ multiplex PCR, while TCRdb's copy carries only in-frame clones and drops some. Of 150,000 to 200,000 clones in the sample, around four fifths were seen once. The sample comprised peripheral blood. Receptor source: a woman aged 40 to 55 with COVID-19, enrolled during active disease. Each CDR3 is given with its conserved first and last residue.

TRBV6-5 CASRTESAGNTIYF
TRBV5-1 CASSDTGQPGNTIYF
TRBV3-1/TRBV3-2 CASSQAGTGSYLPLHF
TRBV19 CASSAKLNYGYTF
TRBV18 CASSQGDQPQHF
TRBV28 CASSLSRTVGKAFF
TRBV6-5 CASQRGGEQYF
TRBV9 CASRTSGLATPGYTF
TRBV28 CASSLGQGPIYF
TRBV19 CASNGRGNEKLFF
TRBV19 CASSIDRTGWAYF
TRBV7-2 CASSLDSEAGSQFF
TRBV2 CASSDGTGDYGYTF
TRBV28 CASSFEAGAHDTQYF